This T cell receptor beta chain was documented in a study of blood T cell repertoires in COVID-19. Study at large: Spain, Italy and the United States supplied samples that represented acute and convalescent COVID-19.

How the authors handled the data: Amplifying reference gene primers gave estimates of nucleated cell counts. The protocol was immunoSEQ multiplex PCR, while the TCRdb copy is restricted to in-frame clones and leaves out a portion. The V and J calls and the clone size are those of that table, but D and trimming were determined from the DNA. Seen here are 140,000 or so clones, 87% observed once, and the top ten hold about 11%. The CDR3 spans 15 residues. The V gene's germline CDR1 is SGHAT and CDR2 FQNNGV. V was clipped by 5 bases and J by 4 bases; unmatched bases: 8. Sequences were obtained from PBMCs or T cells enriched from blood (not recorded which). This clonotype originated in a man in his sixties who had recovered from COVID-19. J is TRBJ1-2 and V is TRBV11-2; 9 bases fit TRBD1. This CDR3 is CASSTPGTGSYGYTF. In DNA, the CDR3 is TGTGCCAGCAGCACGCCCGGGACAGGGTCCTATGGCTACACCTTC.